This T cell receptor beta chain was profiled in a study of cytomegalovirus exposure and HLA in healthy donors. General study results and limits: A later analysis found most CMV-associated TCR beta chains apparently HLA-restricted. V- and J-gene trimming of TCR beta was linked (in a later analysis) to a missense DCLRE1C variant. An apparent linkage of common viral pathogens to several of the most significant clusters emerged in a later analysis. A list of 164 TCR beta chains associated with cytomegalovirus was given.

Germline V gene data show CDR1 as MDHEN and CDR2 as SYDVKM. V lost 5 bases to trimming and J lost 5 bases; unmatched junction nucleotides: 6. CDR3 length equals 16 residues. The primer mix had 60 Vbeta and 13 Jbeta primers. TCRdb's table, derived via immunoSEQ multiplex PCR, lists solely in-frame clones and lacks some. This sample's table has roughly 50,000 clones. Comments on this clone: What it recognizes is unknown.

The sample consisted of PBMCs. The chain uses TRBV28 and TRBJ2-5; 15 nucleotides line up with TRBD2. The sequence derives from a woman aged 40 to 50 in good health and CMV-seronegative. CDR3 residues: CASSKGLAGGSETQYF. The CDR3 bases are TGTGCCAGCAGTAAAGGACTAGCGGGAGGGTCTGAGACCCAGTACTTC.